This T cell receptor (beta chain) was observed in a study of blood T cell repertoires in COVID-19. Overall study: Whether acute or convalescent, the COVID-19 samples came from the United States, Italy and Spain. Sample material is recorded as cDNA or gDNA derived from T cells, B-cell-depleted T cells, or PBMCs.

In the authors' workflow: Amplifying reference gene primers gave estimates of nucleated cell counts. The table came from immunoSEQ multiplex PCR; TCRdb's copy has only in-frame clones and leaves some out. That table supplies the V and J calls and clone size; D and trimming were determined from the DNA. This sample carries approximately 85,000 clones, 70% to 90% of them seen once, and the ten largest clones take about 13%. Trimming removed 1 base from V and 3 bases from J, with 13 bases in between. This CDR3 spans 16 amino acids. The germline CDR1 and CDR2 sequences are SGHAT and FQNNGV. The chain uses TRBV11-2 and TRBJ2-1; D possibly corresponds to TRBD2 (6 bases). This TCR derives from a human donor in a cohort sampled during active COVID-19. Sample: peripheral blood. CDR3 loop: CASSLGAGRRYNEQFF. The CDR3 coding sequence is TGTGCCAGCAGCTTAGGGGCGGGACGACGCTACAATGAGCAGTTCTTC.